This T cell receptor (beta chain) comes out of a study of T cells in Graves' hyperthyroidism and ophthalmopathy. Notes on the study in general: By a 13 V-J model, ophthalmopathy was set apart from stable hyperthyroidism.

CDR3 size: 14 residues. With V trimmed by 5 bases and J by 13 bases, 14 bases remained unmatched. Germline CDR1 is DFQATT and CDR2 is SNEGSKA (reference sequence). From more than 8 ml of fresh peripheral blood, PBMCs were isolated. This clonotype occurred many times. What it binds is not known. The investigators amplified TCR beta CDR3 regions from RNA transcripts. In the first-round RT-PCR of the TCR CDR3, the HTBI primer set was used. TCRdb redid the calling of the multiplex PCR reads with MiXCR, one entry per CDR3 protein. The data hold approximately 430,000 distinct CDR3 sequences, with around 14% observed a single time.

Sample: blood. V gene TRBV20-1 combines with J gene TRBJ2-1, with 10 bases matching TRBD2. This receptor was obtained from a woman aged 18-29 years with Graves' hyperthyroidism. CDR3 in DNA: TGCAGTGCTGAAGACACTAGCGGGACTCGATTTCAGTTCTTC. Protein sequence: CSAEDTSGTRFQFF.